The 13 T cell receptor beta chains given below trace back to one sample, sequenced in a study of T-cell reconstitution after alpha-beta-depleted transplantation in children. Molecular barcoding with unique molecular identifiers was used for the TCRbeta library. TCRdb called the PCR reads again in MiXCR, with one record for every CDR3 protein. In the table there are about 900,000 distinct CDR3 sequences, roughly 29% of which are singletons. This sample comprised PBMCs, mostly from graft donor cells, obtained 360 days after TCRalphabeta/CD19-depleted stem cell transplant. Source of these receptors: a boy under two years old who had a stem cell transplant for SCID, so the T cells may come from the graft donor.

The V and J genes are TRBV12-3 or TRBV12-4 and TRBJ1-1, with a weak D call TRBD1 (5 bases). Trimming removed 2 bases at V and 5 bases at J, with 18 bases between. The CDR3 is made up of 16 amino acids. CDR3 sequence (DNA): TGTGCCAGCAGTTTATCCGGGACGCAGATCAAGACTGAAGCTTTCTTT. Translated, it gives CASSLSGTQIKTEAFF.

The chain combines TRBV28 with TRBJ1-2; D is unresolved. V was clipped by 3 bases and J by 0 bases, with 11 bases between them. The CDR3 contains 15 residues. Germline values: CDR1 MDHEN, CDR2 SYDVKM. In nucleotides, the CDR3 is TGTGCCAGCAGTTTCCGCGGTGGACCTAACTATGGCTACACCTTC. It is translated as CASSFRGGPNYGYTF.

The rearrangement uses TRBV2 and TRBJ2-3, with D possibly being TRBD1 (5 bases). The V gene's germline CDR1 is SNHLY and CDR2 FYNNEI. Trimming removed 3 bases from V and 0 bases from J, with 10 bases in between. The CDR3 runs to 15 residues. The CDR3, as DNA: TGTGCCAGCAGTGATGGGGCAACTAGCACAGATACGCAGTATTTT. This codes for CASSDGATSTDTQYF.

The rearrangement joins TRBV6-5 to TRBJ2-7, with a weak D call TRBD2 (6 bases). CDR1 MNHEY and CDR2 SVGAGI come from the germline V gene. V lost 4 bases and J 4 bases, leaving 14 bases between the germline ends. The CDR3 loop spans 14 amino acids. CDR3 DNA sequence: TGTGCCAGCAGTTTCTCGACTAGGAGTTACGAGCAGTACTTC. Amino acid sequence: CASSFSTRSYEQYF.

This clonotype was picked up a small number of times. The chain uses TRBV12-3 or TRBV12-4 and TRBJ2-5, with 11 nucleotides matching TRBD2. The CDR3 contains 14 residues. The junction had 6 bases not matched to a gene; V was cut back by 5 bases and J by 7 bases. The CDR3 here is CASSKLAGEATQYF. In nucleotides, the CDR3 is TGTGCCAGCAGTAAACTAGCGGGGGAGGCGACCCAGTACTTC.

V usage is TRBV12-3 or TRBV12-4 and J usage is TRBJ2-5; D uncertain. V was shortened by 6 bases and J by 1 base, with 18 bases between the two germline ends. The CDR3 has 16 residues. CDR3 sequence reads: CASSPKSYYPQETQYF. CDR3 DNA: TGTGCCAGCAGCCCCAAATCATACTATCCCCAAGAGACCCAGTACTTC.

The gene calls are TRBV7-9 and TRBJ2-5; TRBD1 might be the D (5 bases). Looked up from germline, CDR1 is SEHNR and CDR2 is FQNEAQ (reference sequence). V was cut by 3 bases and J by 5 bases, with 13 bases left in between. The CDR3 loop spans 14 amino acids. CDR3 bases: TGTGCCAGCAGCTTGGGTGACAGTCGTGAGACCCAGTACTTC. Translated, it gives CASSLGDSRETQYF.

V gene TRBV27 combines with J gene TRBJ2-2; D is unresolved. Germline V gives CDR1 MNHEY, CDR2 SMNVEV (reference sequence). V lost 4 bases and J lost 4, with 10 bases in between. The length of the CDR3 is 14 residues. CDR3 coding DNA: TGTGCCAGCAGTTCGGGTTTTTCCACCGGGGAGCTGTTTTTT. Protein sequence: CASSSGFSTGELFF.

This clonotype was observed a few times. The rearrangement links TRBV5-6 to TRBJ2-1, with TRBD1 matching 11 bases. V was pared by 0 bases and J by 6 bases, with 2 bases of the junction left unmatched. The CDR3 length is 15 residues. Germline assignment: CDR1 SGHDT and CDR2 YYEEEE. The CDR3 bases are TGTGCCAGCAGCTTGGTCGGACAGGGGGCCAATGAGCAGTTCTTC. Translated, it gives CASSLVGQGANEQFF.

The gene calls are TRBV5-1 and TRBJ1-1, with D possibly matching TRBD1 (6 bases). V lost 3 bases and J 1 base, leaving 16 bases between the germline ends. The CDR3 length is 16 residues. The germline gives CDR1 SGHRS, CDR2 YFSETQ. This CDR3 is CASSSGVGLANTEAFF. CDR3 DNA sequence: TGCGCCAGCAGCTCAGGGGTGGGGTTGGCGAACACTGAAGCTTTCTTT.

The genes are TRBV6-5 and TRBJ2-6; D unresolved. The germline V and J ends were trimmed by 0 bases and 0 bases, with 9 bases remaining between them. Germline CDR1 is MNHEY and CDR2 is SVGAGI. The CDR3 spans 17 residues. The CDR3 DNA sequence: TGTGCCAGCAGTTACTCGGCGGCCCCCTCTGGGGCCAACGTCCTGACTTTC. This gives the protein CASSYSAAPSGANVLTF.

This sequence joins TRBV12-3 or TRBV12-4 and TRBJ2-3, with 7 bases aligning to TRBD2. The V gene end was trimmed by 9 bases and the J gene end by 1 base; junction bases not matched to a gene: 25. This CDR3 has 20 amino acids. The CDR3 loop is CASQPSRRGGYLVRTDTQYF. As DNA, the CDR3 is TGTGCCAGTCAGCCCTCCCGGCGCGGGGGATACCTAGTTCGCACAGATACGCAGTATTTT.

This clonotype was counted between two and nine times. The chain recombines TRBV20-1 with TRBJ2-3, with D hard to call. Trimming shortened V by 5 bases and J by 6 bases, and 12 bases separated the two germline ends. The CDR3 runs 12 residues. The germline V gene has CDR1 DFQATT and CDR2 SNEGSKA (reference sequence). This CDR3 reads CSAGPISDTQYF. In DNA, the CDR3 is TGCAGTGCTGGACCGATCTCGGATACGCAGTATTTT.